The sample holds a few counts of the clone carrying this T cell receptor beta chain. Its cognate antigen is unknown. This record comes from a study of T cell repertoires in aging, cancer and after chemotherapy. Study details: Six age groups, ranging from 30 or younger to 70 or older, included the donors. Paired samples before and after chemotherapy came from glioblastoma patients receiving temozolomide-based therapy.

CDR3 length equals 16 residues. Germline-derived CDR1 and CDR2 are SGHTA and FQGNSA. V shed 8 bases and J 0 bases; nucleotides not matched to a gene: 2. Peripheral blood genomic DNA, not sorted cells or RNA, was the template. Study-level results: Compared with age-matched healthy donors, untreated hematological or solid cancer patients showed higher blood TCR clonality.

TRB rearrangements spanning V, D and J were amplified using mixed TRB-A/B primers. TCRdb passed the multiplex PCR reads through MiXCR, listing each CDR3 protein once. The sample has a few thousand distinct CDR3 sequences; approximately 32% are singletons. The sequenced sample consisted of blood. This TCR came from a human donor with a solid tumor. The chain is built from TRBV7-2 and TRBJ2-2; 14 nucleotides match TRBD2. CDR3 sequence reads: CASGLAGGPNTGELFF. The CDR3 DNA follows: TGTGCCAGCGGACTAGCGGGGGGTCCGAACACCGGGGAGCTGTTTTTT. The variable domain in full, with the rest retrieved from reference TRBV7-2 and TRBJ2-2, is GAGVSQSPSNKVTEKGKDVELRCDPISGHTALYWYRQSLGQGLEFLIYFQGNSAPDKSGLPSDRFSAERTGGSVSTLTIQRTQQEDSAVYLCASGLAGGPNTGELFFGEGSRLTVL.